Presented here are 3 T cell receptor beta chains from one specimen sequenced in a study of cytomegalovirus exposure and HLA in healthy donors. Repertoires were generated with immunoSEQ multiplex PCR, while TCRdb's copy carries only in-frame clones and drops some. The sample holds 100,000 or so clones, about 95% seen once. Material for sequencing was PBMCs. The receptors were gathered from a woman under 30 in good health and CMV-seronegative.

V is TRBV27 and J is TRBJ2-3, with D possibly being TRBD1 (5 bases). The CDR3 runs to 15 residues. Trimming removed 7 bases at V and 1 base at J, with 15 bases between. Looked up from germline, CDR1 is MNHEY and CDR2 is SMNVEV (reference sequence). The CDR3 DNA reads as TGTGCCAGCAAACGAAGGGGTGTGGGCACAGATACGCAGTATTTT. It is translated as CASKRRGVGTDTQYF.

The rearrangement links TRBV4-3 to TRBJ2-7, with a weak D call TRBD2 (6 bases). Germline-derived CDR1 and CDR2 are LGHNA and YSLEER. The length of the CDR3 is 15 residues. V was cut by 3 bases and J by 0 bases, with 12 bases left in between. CDR3 loop: CASSHGGASSYEQYF. The CDR3 bases are TGCGCCAGCAGCCACGGCGGGGCCTCCTCCTACGAGCAGTACTTC.

The CDR3 DNA is TGTGCCAGCAGCTCCCGAGTGGGAGGGGGGTACGAGCAGTACTTC. This gives the protein CASSSRVGGGYEQYF. V gene TRBV7-2 combines with J gene TRBJ2-7; a possible D gene is TRBD2 (7 bases). V shed 4 bases and J shed 4 bases, with 17 bases lying between them. CDR3 size: 15 residues. The germline V gene encodes CDR1 SGHTA and CDR2 FQGNSA.